This TCR beta chain emerged from a study of blood T cell repertoires in COVID-19. For the study at large: Donors in the United States, Italy and Spain gave samples during acute or convalescent COVID-19. The cDNA or gDNA used as material had been derived from T cells, B-cell-depleted T cells, or PBMCs.

The CDR3 has 19 amino acids. Original handling: Estimates of nucleated cell counts were drawn from the amplification of reference gene primers. TCRdb keeps only in-frame clones here, not all; method: immunoSEQ multiplex PCR. The D gene and trimming were derived from the DNA, and the V and J assignments and clone size from that table. The top ten clones hold about 1.9% of a sample with 70,000 to 95,000 clones, 82% of them seen once. The rearrangement joins TRBV21-1 to TRBJ2-2; the listed D gene, TRBD2, was not tested against the DNA. TRBV21-1 is noted as a pseudogene. This clonotype was obtained from a woman aged 55-75 years with acute or convalescent COVID-19. Sequences were obtained from peripheral blood. The CDR3 DNA is TGTGCCAGCAGCAAATCAACCTCCGAGGGGGGGCCGAACACCGGGGAGCTGTTTTTT. Residues: CASSKSTSEGGPNTGELFF.